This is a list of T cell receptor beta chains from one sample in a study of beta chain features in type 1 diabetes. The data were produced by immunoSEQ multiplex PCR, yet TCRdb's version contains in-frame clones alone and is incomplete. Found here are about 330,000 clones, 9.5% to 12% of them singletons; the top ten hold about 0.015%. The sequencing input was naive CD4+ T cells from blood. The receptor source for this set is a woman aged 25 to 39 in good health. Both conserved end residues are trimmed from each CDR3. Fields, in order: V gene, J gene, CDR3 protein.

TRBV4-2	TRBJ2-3	ASSPILGTSGTPSTDTQY
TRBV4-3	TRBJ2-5	ASSQDPGPEQETQY
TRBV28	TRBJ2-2	ASSRDRETGELF
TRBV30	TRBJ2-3	ARQVAREGGTQY
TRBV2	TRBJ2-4	ASSRDRGLAKNIQY
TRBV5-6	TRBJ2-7	ASSLVGGASVYEQY
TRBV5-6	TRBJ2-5	ASSWGQGNGETQY
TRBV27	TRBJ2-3	ASSYSGYTDTQY
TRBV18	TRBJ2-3	ASSPGLAGGTDTQY
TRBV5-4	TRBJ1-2	ASSLSRQYT
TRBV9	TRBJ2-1	ASSQDVSGAHNEQF
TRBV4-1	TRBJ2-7	ASSQGGRDQYEQY
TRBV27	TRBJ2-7	ASRNRLAGNSYEQY
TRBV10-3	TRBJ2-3	AISEQGDLFYTQY
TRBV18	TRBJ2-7	ASSPQGGYEQY
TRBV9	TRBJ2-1	ASSVGAWTSGVGEQF
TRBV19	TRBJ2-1	ASSTLDRTYNEQF
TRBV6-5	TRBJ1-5	ASSGQGSQPQH
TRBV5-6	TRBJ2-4	ASSLNGRLENIQY
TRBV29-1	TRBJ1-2	SVPDISRGYGYT
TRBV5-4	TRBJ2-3	ASSLMSLAGSTDTQY
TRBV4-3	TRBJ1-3	ASSQPTGVGPGNTIY
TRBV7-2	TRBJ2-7	ASSLGTSRTYEQY
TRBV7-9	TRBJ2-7	ASSSTSYEQY
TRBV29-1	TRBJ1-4	SVEAGRAGEKLF
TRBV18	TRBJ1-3	ASSPLQSSGNTIY
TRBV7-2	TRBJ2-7	ASSLAGTPSYEQY
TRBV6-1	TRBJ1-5	ASSGTGSEIGQPQH
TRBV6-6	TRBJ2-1	ASRADRAGEQF
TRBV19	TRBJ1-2	ASTRVSANYGYT
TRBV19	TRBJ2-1	ASSQDPRREQF
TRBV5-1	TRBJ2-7	ASSRTGDSYEQY
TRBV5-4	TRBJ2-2	ASRSSGRANTGELF
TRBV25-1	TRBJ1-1	ASSPYRGMNTEAF
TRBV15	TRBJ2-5	ATSTGPHGGETQY
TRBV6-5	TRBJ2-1	ASSYSTSGPGGEQF
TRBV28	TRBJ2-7	ASSFRDRTISYEQY
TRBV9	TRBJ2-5	ASSVATQGRETQY
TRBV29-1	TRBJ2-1	SGDRGAHEQF
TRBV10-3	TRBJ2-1	AISETSGIYNEQF
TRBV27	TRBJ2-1	ASTLRLAGPYNEQF